The text below deals with one TCR beta chain. The antigen is not known. Germline V gene sequence: CDR1 MNHNS, CDR2 SASEGT. V was trimmed by 8 bases and J by 0 bases, leaving 11 bases between them. The CDR3 length is 14 residues. The sample is drawn from a study of T cells after yellow fever vaccination. Study-wide results and limits: From the bulk population, abundant clonotypes could contaminate and appear within FACS-sorted repertoires. Booster sampling recovered most clones from primary vaccination (around 97% CD4, roughly 88% CD8).

Each CDR3 protein is one row after TCRdb ran MiXCR on the 5' RACE reads. This sample has roughly 310,000 distinct CDR3 sequences, with about 9.5% found just once. The input for sequencing was PBMCs, taken on the day of the first yellow fever vaccination. The clonotype comes from a man aged 18 to 35 who received the YFV17D yellow fever vaccine. The J gene is TRBJ2-1, the V gene TRBV6-1, with D perhaps matching TRBD1 or TRBD2 (6 bases each). CDR3 bases: TGTGCCAGCTACGGGGGCAGCTCCTACAATGAGCAGTTCTTC. Translated: CASYGGSSYNEQFF.